This T cell receptor beta chain was captured by sequencing in a study of blood T cell repertoires in COVID-19. Turning to the study itself: Acute and convalescent COVID-19 samples came from the United States, Italy and Spain.

Methods used by the authors: Amplification with reference gene primers provided the estimates of nucleated cell counts. TCRdb's table, derived via immunoSEQ multiplex PCR, lists solely in-frame clones and lacks some. That table is the source of V, J and clone size, and D and trimming were worked out from the DNA. This table holds around 280,000 clones, 85% to 90% found once. Germline values: CDR1 SGHTA, CDR2 FQGNSA. Trimming at V came to 5 bases and at J to 3 bases, leaving 6 bases not matched to a gene. The CDR3 consists of 15 residues. The sequenced material came from peripheral blood. The V gene is TRBV7-2, the J gene TRBJ2-7, with 11 positions matching TRBD1. This TCR derives from a woman aged 25-40 years with COVID-19, enrolled during active disease. CDR3 protein: CASSQGQGAVYEQYF. The CDR3 DNA follows: TGTGCCAGCAGCCAAGGACAGGGGGCCGTCTACGAGCAGTACTTC.